Listed below are T cell receptor beta chains from one sample, sequenced in a study of T cells in Graves' hyperthyroidism and ophthalmopathy. TCRdb ran MiXCR on the multiplex PCR reads and lists one entry per CDR3 protein. Counted here are 300,000 to 400,000 distinct CDR3 sequences, 21% occurring once; the ten biggest clones make up 50%. The specimen sequenced was blood. These receptors were collected from a woman aged 45-60 years with Graves' hyperthyroidism. Each CDR3 is given with its conserved first and last residue.

TRBV5-4	TRBJ1-2	CASSLLGGRGYTF
TRBV5-8	TRBJ1-1	CASSFGQVNTEAFF
TRBV18	TRBJ2-3	CASSRIRESTTDTQYF
TRBV6-2/TRBV6-3	TRBJ1-1	CASSYTGVPNTEAFF
TRBV20-1	TRBJ2-1	CSASDRGEGNIDEQFF
TRBV11-3	TRBJ2-1	CASSFAAGGPGNEQFF
TRBV20-1	TRBJ1-1	CSATPTGVHTEAFF
TRBV6-1	TRBJ2-6	CASSRDRVYSGANVLTF
TRBV28	TRBJ1-3	CASRGTGHSGNTIYF
TRBV12-3/TRBV12-4	TRBJ1-5	CASSLSKVGNQPQHF
TRBV12-3/TRBV12-4	TRBJ2-7	CASSLAGALYEQYF
TRBV28	TRBJ2-5	CASSPWTAFYQETQYF
TRBV10-3	TRBJ1-1	CAISLRDKDTEAFF
TRBV20-1	TRBJ2-5	CSARGQLQETQYF
TRBV11-2	TRBJ2-1	CASSISRGYEQFF
TRBV20-1	TRBJ2-1	CSAMDRGVSSYNEQFF
TRBV28	TRBJ1-1	CASSLSGDSEAFF
TRBV20-1	TRBJ1-1	CSARETTEAFF
TRBV7-9	TRBJ2-1	CASSSARATTNNEQFF
TRBV28	TRBJ2-1	CASTNLGSNEQFF
TRBV20-1	TRBJ2-2	CSARDLGSGRTGELFF
TRBV29-1	TRBJ1-1	CSVTGVSEAFF
TRBV5-1	TRBJ2-6	CASSWFGQGVPFGANVLTF
TRBV5-6	TRBJ2-1	CASSLVVPDEQFF
TRBV20-1	TRBJ1-2	CSASRQGRTDYGYTF
TRBV11-2	TRBJ2-3	CASSLTGTSGWRTDTQYF
TRBV5-1	TRBJ1-2	CASSLVQWLGTDYTF
TRBV11-2	TRBJ2-2	CASSLVRSGDTGELFF
TRBV4-1	TRBJ2-3	CASSQEEGGTTASGDTQYF
TRBV19	TRBJ1-1	CASSMAGINTEAFF
TRBV6-6	TRBJ2-7	CASSYSGQVYEQYF
TRBV5-1	TRBJ2-3	CASSFPTGQPASSTDTQYF
TRBV20-1	TRBJ2-7	CSARANRDHEQYF
TRBV5-5	TRBJ2-7	CASSFGTGSEQYF
TRBV19	TRBJ2-2	CASSLTGLYTRELFF
TRBV28	TRBJ1-5	CASRPPEGVVNNQPQHF
TRBV12-3/TRBV12-4	TRBJ2-5	CASSLGLPMGFQETQYF
TRBV19	TRBJ2-1	CASSFYPGASYNEQFF
TRBV7-3	TRBJ2-2	CASSFASGLAGTGELFF
TRBV9	TRBJ2-5	CASSVGVEETQYF
TRBV15	TRBJ2-1	CATSRGTSGSSYNEQFF
TRBV12-3/TRBV12-4	TRBJ2-3	CASRGTATDTQYF
TRBV6-1	TRBJ1-5	CASSLDRGLGQPQHF
TRBV12-3/TRBV12-4	TRBJ2-2	CASSLNLGGRSGELFF
TRBV28	TRBJ1-1	CASTLESTEAFF
TRBV9	TRBJ2-6	CASSFPIQGTGANVLTF
TRBV4-2	TRBJ1-1	CASSQDRGHTEAFF
TRBV13	TRBJ2-3	CASRSRLLAGGPTDTQYF
TRBV5-1	TRBJ1-1	CASRDPQGISEAFF
TRBV20-1	TRBJ1-5	CSVNLYGGSGPQHF
TRBV7-9	TRBJ2-7	CASSFFQGISYEQYF
TRBV2	TRBJ2-2	CASSEFVTGELFF
TRBV11-2	TRBJ1-2	CASSYPPYDRLAF
TRBV7-2	TRBJ2-5	CASSQGLAGTQYF
TRBV4-1	TRBJ1-2	CASSQIGTDYGYTF
TRBV18	TRBJ2-1	CASSPGPNEQFF
TRBV5-1	TRBJ1-1	CASSPDSGNTEAFF
TRBV4-1	TRBJ2-7	CASSQPWTSGAREQYF
TRBV28	TRBJ1-2	CASRQRQGTRYGYTF
TRBV20-1	TRBJ2-7	CSARAGYEQYF